This T cell receptor (beta chain) was identified during a study of cytomegalovirus exposure and HLA in healthy donors. Background on the study: A prior analysis found around 110 million unique TCR beta sequences from approximately 190 million T cells. Overall study results and limits: When analyzed later, the rates of TCR association showed variation by HLA locus, with DRB1 the most and HLA-C the fewest.

All donors participated as healthy donors of bone marrow. For this clone: No antigen is known for it.

Looked up from germline, CDR1 is MGHDK and CDR2 is SYGVNS. CDR3 length: 12 residues. The V and J ends lost 5 bases and 1 base respectively, with 5 bases between them. PCR employed 60 Vbeta and 13 Jbeta primers. The method was immunoSEQ multiplex PCR; TCRdb's version includes in-frame clones alone and lacks a portion of them. The top ten clones hold 6.5% to 7% of a sample with 90,000 to 140,000 clones, roughly 80% of them seen once. The chain uses TRBV25-1 and TRBJ1-1, with D hard to call. The origin of this receptor is a young man in good health and CMV-seropositive. Sequenced material: PBMCs. CDR3 DNA: TGTGCCAGCAGTACCGGGAACACTGAAGCTTTCTTT. This translates into CASSTGNTEAFF.